Each of the 18 T cell receptor beta chains below was sequenced from the same sample in a study of control samples from healthy donors and cancer patients. The assay was immunoSEQ multiplex PCR, and TCRdb's table has in-frame clones only and misses some. The data hold about 120,000 clones, with more than 75% observed a single time. Sequencing was done on a sample of blood. Receptor source: a man aged 25-45 years in good health.

CDR3: CASSDGLGTDTQYF. DNA of the CDR3: TGTGCCAGCAGTGACGGACTAGGGACAGATACGCAGTATTTT. The chain combines TRBV6-4 with TRBJ2-3, with 7 positions matching TRBD2. The trim removed 2 bases at V and 3 bases at J, leaving 2 bases unmatched. CDR3 length: 14 amino acids. Germline CDR1 reads MRHNA; CDR2 reads SNTAGT.

Only a few counts were recorded for this clone. J is TRBJ2-7 and V is TRBV28, with 8 nucleotides matching TRBD1. CDR3 length: 12 amino acids. CDR1 MDHEN and CDR2 SYDVKM come from the germline V gene. The CDR3 reads CASRGQVGRLDV. The CDR3 nucleotides are TGTGCCAGCCGGGGACAGGTCGGACGCCTGGACGTC.

In the case of this clone: The identical CDR3 is also encoded by other nucleotide sequences in the sample. This chain joins TRBV30 and TRBJ1-3; D may be TRBD1 (6 bases). CDR1 is GTSNPN and CDR2 is SVGIG in the germline V gene (reference sequence). The CDR3 runs 14 residues. Deletions cut 0 bases from V and 4 bases from J, with 10 bases between. The CDR3 loop reads CAWSVPGAGNTIYF. The CDR3 nucleotides read TGTGCCTGGAGTGTTCCGGGGGCAGGAAACACCATATATTTT.

The chain links TRBV7-9 to TRBJ1-1; no clear D. The V and J ends lost 0 bases and 4 bases respectively, with 9 bases between them. The CDR3 extends over 14 amino acids. Germline V gene data show CDR1 as SEHNR and CDR2 as FQNEAQ (reference sequence). The CDR3 spells CASSLAWVSTEAFF. CDR3 DNA sequence: TGTGCCAGCAGCTTAGCGTGGGTGAGCACTGAAGCTTTCTTT. The whole variable domain, remainder taken from reference TRBV7-9 and TRBJ1-1, is DTGVSQNPRHKITKRGQNVTFRCDPISEHNRLYWYRQTLGQGPEFLTYFQNEAQLEKSRLLSDRFSAERPKGSFSTLEIQRTEQGDSAMYLCASSLAWVSTEAFFGQGTRLTVV.

This clone showed up just a few times. V and J are TRBV27 and TRBJ2-7; 8 bases line up with TRBD2. This CDR3 comprises 14 residues. Trimming at V came to 3 bases and at J to 3 bases, leaving 4 bases not matched to a gene. From germline, CDR1 is MNHEY and CDR2 SMNVEV (reference sequence). As DNA, the CDR3 is TGTGCCAGCAGTTTGCGGGGGGCGAACTACGAGCAGTACGTC. As protein: CASSLRGANYEQYV.

The rearrangement uses TRBV6-5 and TRBJ2-3, with 8 bases fitting TRBD2. CDR3 length equals 15 residues. The V gene's germline CDR1 is MNHEY and CDR2 SVGAGI. The ends lost 5 bases at V and 4 bases at J; junction bases unmatched: 8. The CDR3, as DNA: TGTGCCAGCAGTCCCGGGACTAGTATCCCAGATACGCAGTATTTT. Amino acid sequence: CASSPGTSIPDTQYF.

The chain has TRBV24-1 and TRBJ1-1; D not certain. Per germline, CDR1 KGHDR and CDR2 SFDVKD. There are 13 residues in the CDR3. Deletions cut 4 bases from V and 4 bases from J, with 9 bases between. The CDR3 DNA follows: TGTGCCACCAGTGAGAGAGAGGGCACTGAAGCTTTCTTT. This translates into CATSEREGTEAFF.

The CDR3 DNA follows: TGTGCCAGTAGTATTGGACGGAACACCGGGGAGCTGTTTTTT. As protein: CASSIGRNTGELFF. The chain combines TRBV19 with TRBJ2-2; D remains ambiguous. The CDR3 has 14 residues. CDR1 and CDR2 (germline): LNHDA, SQIVND (reference sequence). Between the trimmed V and J ends, which lost 3 bases and 1 base, there was a span of 6 bases.

The V call is TRBV5-6, the J call TRBJ1-2; D is ambiguous. This CDR3 has 13 residues. Looked up from germline, CDR1 is SGHDT and CDR2 is YYEEEE. Trimming stripped 0 bases from V and 8 bases from J, with 11 bases between. This CDR3 reads CASSLADKAGYTF. CDR3 nucleotide sequence: TGTGCCAGCAGCTTGGCCGACAAGGCCGGCTACACCTTC.

V and J are TRBV29-1 and TRBJ1-1; 12 nucleotides align to TRBD1. With V trimmed by 4 bases and J by 2 bases, 11 bases remained unmatched. This CDR3 contains 17 residues. Germline values: CDR1 SQVTM, CDR2 ANQGSEA. DNA of the CDR3: TGCAGCGTTGTAATTGGGACAGGGGGCTCCCGCAACACTGAAGCTTTCTTT. It encodes CSVVIGTGGSRNTEAFF.

This clone has just one count. The chain has TRBV5-4 and TRBJ2-1; 7 bases map to TRBD1. Losses at the gene ends were 0 bases for V and 9 bases for J; bases not matched to a gene: 3. This CDR3 region has 13 residues. The germline CDR1 and CDR2 sequences are SGHNT and YYREEE (reference sequence). CDR3 amino acids: CASSLGPGGEQFF. The CDR3 nucleotides are TGTGCCAGCAGCTTGGGGCCAGGGGGTGAGCAGTTCTTC.

The chain couples TRBV10-3 to TRBJ2-1, with 8 bases matching TRBD1. Per the germline V gene, CDR1 is ENHRY and CDR2 is SYGVKD. The CDR3 extends over 15 amino acids. Losses at the gene ends were 5 bases for V and 4 bases for J; bases not matched to a gene: 7. The CDR3 DNA reads as TGTGCCATCAGTCCGGACAGGGATATTTACAATGAGCAGTTCTTC. This translates into CAISPDRDIYNEQFF.

This clone was observed a few times. V usage is TRBV24-1 and J usage is TRBJ1-5; D remains ambiguous. CDR1 is KGHDR, CDR2 SFDVKD, per germline. Trimming took 3 bases from V and 5 from J, leaving 4 bases between them. The CDR3 runs to 12 residues. In DNA form, the CDR3 reads TGTGCCACCAGTGATCAGGATCAGCCCCAGCATTTT. Its translation: CATSDQDQPQHF.

This clone was picked up a small number of times. The V gene is TRBV30, the J gene TRBJ1-2; TRBD1 is a possible D gene (6 bases). From germline, CDR1 is GTSNPN and CDR2 SVGIG (reference sequence). The CDR3 runs to 12 residues. V was shortened by 1 base and J by 7 bases, with 10 bases between the two germline ends. The CDR3 is CAWSAGALGYTF. CDR3 DNA: TGTGCCTGGAGTGCAGGGGCCCTTGGCTACACCTTC.

This clone was recorded a few times. The sample has other DNA sequences that encode this CDR3 too. The V gene is TRBV6-5, the J gene TRBJ1-5; D may be TRBD1 (6 bases). V lost 2 bases and J lost 5, with 10 bases in between. Germline loops: CDR1 MNHEY, CDR2 SVGAGI. This CDR3 spans 14 amino acids. CDR3 loop: CASSYLGGDQPQHF. CDR3 bases: TGTGCCAGCAGTTACCTGGGGGGCGATCAGCCCCAGCATTTT.

This clone was seen a handful of times. The rearrangement links TRBV9 to TRBJ2-4; 10 bases match TRBD2. There are 17 residues in the CDR3. Trimming took 5 bases from V and 0 from J; bases not matched to a gene: 8. Germline V gives CDR1 SGDLS, CDR2 YYNGEE. The CDR3 nucleotides read TGTGCCAGCAGTCCGATGATAGCGGGGGGAGCCAAAAACATTCAGTACTTC. Protein sequence: CASSPMIAGGAKNIQYF.

The chain combines TRBV11-3 with TRBJ1-2, with TRBD1 matching over 8 bases. The CDR3 covers 15 residues. The V gene end was trimmed by 4 bases and the J gene end by 5 bases; junction bases not matched to a gene: 9. Per the germline V gene, CDR1 is SGHNT and CDR2 is YENEEA. The CDR3 spells CASSSGQGTSYGYTF. CDR3 nucleotides: TGTGCCAGCAGCTCCGGACAGGGCACCTCTTATGGCTACACCTTC. Complete variable domain (other parts from reference TRBV11-3 and TRBJ1-2): EAGVVQSPRYKIIEKKQPVAFWCNPISGHNTLYWYLQNLGQGPELLIRYENEEAVDDSQLPKDRFSAERLKGVDSTLKIQPAELGDSAVYLCASSSGQGTSYGYTFGSGTRLTVV.

This clone appeared a single time. The V gene is TRBV15, the J gene TRBJ2-7; the D gene is possibly TRBD2 (5 bases). The CDR3 covers 13 residues. V gave up 0 bases and J gave up 10 bases, with 13 bases separating them. The germline V gene has CDR1 LNHNV and CDR2 YYDKDF (reference sequence). The CDR3 protein is CATSRDRTLEQYF. CDR3 coding DNA: TGTGCCACCAGCAGAGACAGGACTTTGGAACAGTACTTC. Supplemented by reference TRBV15 and TRBJ2-7, the full variable domain reads DAMVIQNPRYQVTQFGKPVTLSCSQTLNHNVMYWYQQKSSQAPKLLFHYYDKDFNNEADTPDNFQSRRPNTSFCFLDIRSPGLGDTAMYLCATSRDRTLEQYFGPGTRLTVT.